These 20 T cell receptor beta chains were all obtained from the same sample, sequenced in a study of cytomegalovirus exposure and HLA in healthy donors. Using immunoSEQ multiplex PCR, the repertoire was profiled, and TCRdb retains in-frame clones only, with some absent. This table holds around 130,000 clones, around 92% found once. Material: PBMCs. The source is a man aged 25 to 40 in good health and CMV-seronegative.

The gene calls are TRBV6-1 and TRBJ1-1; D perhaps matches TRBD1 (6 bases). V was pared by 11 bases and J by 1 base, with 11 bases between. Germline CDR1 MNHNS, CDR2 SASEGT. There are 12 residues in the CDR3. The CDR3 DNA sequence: TGTGCCGGTCGGACAGCGAACACTGAAGCTTTCTTT. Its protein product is CAGRTANTEAFF.

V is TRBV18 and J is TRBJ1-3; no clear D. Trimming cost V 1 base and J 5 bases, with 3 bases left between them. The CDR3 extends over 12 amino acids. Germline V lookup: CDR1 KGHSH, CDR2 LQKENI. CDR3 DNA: TGTGCCAGCTCACCACTCAGAAACACCATATATTTT. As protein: CASSPLRNTIYF.

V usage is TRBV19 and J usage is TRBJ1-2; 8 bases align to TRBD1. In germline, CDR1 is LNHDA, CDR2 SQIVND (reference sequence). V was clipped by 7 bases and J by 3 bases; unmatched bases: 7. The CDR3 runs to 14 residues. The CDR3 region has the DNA TGTGCCAGTACCCAAGACAGGGGCGACTATGGCTACACCTTC. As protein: CASTQDRGDYGYTF.

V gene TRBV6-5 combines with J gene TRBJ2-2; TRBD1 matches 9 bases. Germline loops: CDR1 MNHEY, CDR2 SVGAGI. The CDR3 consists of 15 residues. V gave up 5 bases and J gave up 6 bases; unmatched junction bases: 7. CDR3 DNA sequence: TGTGCCAGCAGTCTCGGTAACAGGGGGCCCGGGGAGCTGTTTTTT. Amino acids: CASSLGNRGPGELFF.

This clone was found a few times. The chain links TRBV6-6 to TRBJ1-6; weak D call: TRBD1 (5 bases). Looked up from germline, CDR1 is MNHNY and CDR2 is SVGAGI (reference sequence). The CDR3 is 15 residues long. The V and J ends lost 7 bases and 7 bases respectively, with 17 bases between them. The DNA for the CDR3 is TGTGCCAGCACTCCCTCCCCGCGGACAAATTCACCCCTCCACTTT. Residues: CASTPSPRTNSPLHF.

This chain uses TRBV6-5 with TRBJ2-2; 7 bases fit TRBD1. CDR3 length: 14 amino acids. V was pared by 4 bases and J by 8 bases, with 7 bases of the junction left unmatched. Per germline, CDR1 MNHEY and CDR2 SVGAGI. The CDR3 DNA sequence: TGTGCCAGCAGTTTTACAGGGGTAGGGGGGGAGCTGTTTTTT. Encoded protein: CASSFTGVGGELFF.

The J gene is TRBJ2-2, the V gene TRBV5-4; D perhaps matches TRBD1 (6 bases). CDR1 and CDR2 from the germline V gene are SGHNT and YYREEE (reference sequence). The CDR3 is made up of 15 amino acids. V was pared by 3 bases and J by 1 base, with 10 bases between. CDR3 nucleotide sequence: TGTGCCAGCAGCTGGATGACAGGGAACACCGGGGAGCTGTTTTTT. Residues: CASSWMTGNTGELFF.

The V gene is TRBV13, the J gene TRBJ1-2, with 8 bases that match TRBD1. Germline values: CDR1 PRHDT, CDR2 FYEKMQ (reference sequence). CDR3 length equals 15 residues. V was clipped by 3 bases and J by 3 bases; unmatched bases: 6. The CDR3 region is CASSFGQGNHYGYTF. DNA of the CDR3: TGTGCCAGCAGCTTCGGACAGGGAAATCACTATGGCTACACCTTC. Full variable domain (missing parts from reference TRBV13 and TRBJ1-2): AAGVIQSPRHLIKEKRETATLKCYPIPRHDTVYWYQQGPGQDPQFLISFYEKMQSDKGSIPDRFSAQQFSDYHSELNMSSLELGDSALYFCASSFGQGNHYGYTFGSGTRLTVV.

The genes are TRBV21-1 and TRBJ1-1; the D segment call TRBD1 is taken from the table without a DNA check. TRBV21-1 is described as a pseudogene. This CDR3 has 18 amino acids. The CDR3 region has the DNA TGTGCCAGCAGCAAACGGCTGGACAGGCTTGCTAGGAACACTGAAGCTTTCTTT. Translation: CASSKRLDRLARNTEAFF.

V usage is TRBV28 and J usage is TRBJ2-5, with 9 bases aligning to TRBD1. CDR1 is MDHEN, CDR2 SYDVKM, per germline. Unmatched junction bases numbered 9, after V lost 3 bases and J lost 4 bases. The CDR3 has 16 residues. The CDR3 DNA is TGTGCCAGCAGTTTCAACAGGGGGCAGATTGGAGAGACCCAGTACTTC. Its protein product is CASSFNRGQIGETQYF.

The CDR3 loop reads CASSSDRARETQYF. The CDR3 bases are TGTGCCAGCAGCTCGGACAGGGCCAGGGAGACCCAGTACTTC. The genes are TRBV7-2 and TRBJ2-5; 8 bases match TRBD1. The CDR3 is 14 amino acids. V lost 4 bases and J lost 5; bases outside the gene matches: 6. The germline CDR1 and CDR2 sequences are SGHTA and FQGNSA. Supplemented by reference TRBV7-2 and TRBJ2-5, the full variable domain reads GAGVSQSPSNKVTEKGKDVELRCDPISGHTALYWYRQSLGQGLEFLIYFQGNSAPDKSGLPSDRFSAERTGGSVSTLTIQRTQQEDSAVYLCASSSDRARETQYFGPGTRLLVL.

The CDR3: CASSYVWNTEAFF. In DNA, the CDR3 is TGTGCCAGCAGTTACGTCTGGAACACTGAAGCTTTCTTT. The chain recombines TRBV6-5 with TRBJ1-1; D is undetermined. There are 13 residues in the CDR3. V was shortened by 2 bases and J by 1 base, with 5 bases between the two germline ends. CDR1 MNHEY and CDR2 SVGAGI come from the germline V gene.

The CDR3 reads CASSFEDRGRGDTQYF. The CDR3 bases are TGTGCCAGCAGCTTCGAGGACAGGGGGCGAGGAGATACGCAGTATTTT. V and J are TRBV5-4 and TRBJ2-3; 11 bases are a match to TRBD1. V dropped 2 bases and J dropped 5; count of bases not matched to a gene: 7. The CDR3 runs to 16 residues. Germline CDR1 and CDR2: SGHNT and YYREEE (reference sequence).

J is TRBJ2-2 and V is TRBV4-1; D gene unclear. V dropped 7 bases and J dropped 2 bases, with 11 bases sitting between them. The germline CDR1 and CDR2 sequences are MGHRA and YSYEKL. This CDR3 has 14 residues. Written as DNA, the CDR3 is TGCGCCAGCACTAAAGAGGTTAACACCGGGGAGCTGTTTTTT. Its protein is CASTKEVNTGELFF.

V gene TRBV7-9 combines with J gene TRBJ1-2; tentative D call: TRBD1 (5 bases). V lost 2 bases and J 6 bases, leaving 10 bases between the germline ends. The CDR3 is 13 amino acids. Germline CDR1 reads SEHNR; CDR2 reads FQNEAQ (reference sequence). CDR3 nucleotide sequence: TGTGCCAGCAGCTTACCAGGGTTTAATGGCTACACCTTC. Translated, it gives CASSLPGFNGYTF.

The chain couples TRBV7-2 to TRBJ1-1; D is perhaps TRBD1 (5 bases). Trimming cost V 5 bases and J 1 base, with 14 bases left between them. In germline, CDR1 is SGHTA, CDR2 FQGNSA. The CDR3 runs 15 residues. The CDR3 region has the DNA TGTGCCAGCAGCCTATCCCGGACAACGAACACTGAAGCTTTCTTT. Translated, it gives CASSLSRTTNTEAFF.

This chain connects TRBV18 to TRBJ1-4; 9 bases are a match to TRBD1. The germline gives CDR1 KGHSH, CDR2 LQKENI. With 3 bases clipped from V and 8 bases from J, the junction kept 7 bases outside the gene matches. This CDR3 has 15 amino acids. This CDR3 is CASSPWTGEREKLFF. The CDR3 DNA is TGTGCCAGCTCACCTTGGACAGGGGAGAGGGAAAAACTGTTTTTT.

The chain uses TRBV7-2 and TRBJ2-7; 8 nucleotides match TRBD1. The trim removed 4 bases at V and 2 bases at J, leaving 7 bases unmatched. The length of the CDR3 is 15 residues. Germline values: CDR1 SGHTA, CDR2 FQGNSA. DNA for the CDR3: TGTGCCAGCAGCTCCCGGGACAGGACTACCTACGAGCAGTACTTC. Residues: CASSSRDRTTYEQYF.

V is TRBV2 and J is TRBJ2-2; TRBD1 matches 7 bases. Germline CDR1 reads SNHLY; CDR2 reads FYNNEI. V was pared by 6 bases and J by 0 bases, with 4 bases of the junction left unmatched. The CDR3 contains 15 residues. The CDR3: CASRDRRTNTGELFF. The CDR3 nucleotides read TGTGCCAGCAGGGACAGGAGAACGAACACCGGGGAGCTGTTTTTT.

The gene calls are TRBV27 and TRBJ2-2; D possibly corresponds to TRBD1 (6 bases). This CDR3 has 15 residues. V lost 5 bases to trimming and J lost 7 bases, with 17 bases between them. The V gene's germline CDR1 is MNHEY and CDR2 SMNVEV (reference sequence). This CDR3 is CASSGGQLGGGELFF. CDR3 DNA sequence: TGTGCCAGCAGTGGCGGACAGTTAGGAGGCGGGGAGCTGTTTTTT.